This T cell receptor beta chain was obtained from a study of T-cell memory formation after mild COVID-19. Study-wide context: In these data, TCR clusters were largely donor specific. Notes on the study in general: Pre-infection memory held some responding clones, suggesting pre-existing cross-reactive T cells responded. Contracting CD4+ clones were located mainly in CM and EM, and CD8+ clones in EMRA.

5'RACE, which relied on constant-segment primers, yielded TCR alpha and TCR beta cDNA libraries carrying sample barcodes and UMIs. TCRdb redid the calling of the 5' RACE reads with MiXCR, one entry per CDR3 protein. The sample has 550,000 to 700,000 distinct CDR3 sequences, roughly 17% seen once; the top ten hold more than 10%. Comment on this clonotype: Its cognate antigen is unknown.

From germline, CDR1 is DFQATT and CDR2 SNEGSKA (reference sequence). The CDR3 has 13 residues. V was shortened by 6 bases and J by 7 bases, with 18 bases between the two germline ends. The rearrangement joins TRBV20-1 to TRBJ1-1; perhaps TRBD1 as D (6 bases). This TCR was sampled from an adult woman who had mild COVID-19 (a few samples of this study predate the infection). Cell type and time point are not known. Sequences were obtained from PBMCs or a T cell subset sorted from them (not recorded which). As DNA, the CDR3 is TGCAGTGCGACAGGAAGGGGCTCGGTTGAAGCTTTCTTT. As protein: CSATGRGSVEAFF.